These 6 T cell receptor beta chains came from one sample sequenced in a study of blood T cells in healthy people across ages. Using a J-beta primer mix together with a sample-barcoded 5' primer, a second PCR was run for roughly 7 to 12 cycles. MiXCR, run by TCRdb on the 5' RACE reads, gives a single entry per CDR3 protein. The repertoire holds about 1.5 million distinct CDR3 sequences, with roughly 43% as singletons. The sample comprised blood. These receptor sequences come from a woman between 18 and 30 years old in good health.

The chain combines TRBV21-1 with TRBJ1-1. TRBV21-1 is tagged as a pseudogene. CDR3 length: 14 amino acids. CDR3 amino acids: CASSGVRPNTEAFF. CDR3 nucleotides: TGTGCCAGCAGCGGCGTCCGACCGAACACTGAAGCTTTCTTT.

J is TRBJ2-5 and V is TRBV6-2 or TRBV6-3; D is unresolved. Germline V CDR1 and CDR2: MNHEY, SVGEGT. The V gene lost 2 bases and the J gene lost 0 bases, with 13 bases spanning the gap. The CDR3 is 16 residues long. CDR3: CASSYQLPSYQETQYF. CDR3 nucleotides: TGTGCCAGCAGTTACCAACTACCGTCTTACCAAGAGACCCAGTACTTC.

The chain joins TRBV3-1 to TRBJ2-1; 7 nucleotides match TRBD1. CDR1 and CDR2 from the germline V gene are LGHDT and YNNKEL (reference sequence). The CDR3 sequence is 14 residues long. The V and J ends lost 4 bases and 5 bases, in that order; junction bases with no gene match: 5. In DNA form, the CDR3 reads TGTGCCAGCAGCCGACCGGGACAGAACAATGAGCAGTTCTTC. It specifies CASSRPGQNNEQFF.

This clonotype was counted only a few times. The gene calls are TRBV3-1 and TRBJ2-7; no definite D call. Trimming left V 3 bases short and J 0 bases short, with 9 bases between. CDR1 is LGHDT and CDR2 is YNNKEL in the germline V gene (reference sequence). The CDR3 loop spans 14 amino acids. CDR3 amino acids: CASSHADISYEQYF. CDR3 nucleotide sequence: TGTGCCAGCAGCCATGCTGACATCTCCTACGAGCAGTACTTC.

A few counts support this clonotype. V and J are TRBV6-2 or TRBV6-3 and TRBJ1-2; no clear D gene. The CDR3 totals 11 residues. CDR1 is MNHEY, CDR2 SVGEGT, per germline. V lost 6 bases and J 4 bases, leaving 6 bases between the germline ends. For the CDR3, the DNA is TGTGCCAGCAGGTACAGCTATGGCTACACCTTC. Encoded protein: CASRYSYGYTF.

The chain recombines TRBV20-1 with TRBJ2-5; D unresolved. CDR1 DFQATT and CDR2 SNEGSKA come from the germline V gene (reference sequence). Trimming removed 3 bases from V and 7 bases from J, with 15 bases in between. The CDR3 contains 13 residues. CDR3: CSARFEGRGTQYF. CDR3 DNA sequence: TGCAGTGCTAGGTTTGAAGGACGAGGGACCCAGTACTTC.